The 17 T cell receptor beta chains presented below share a single source sample, sequenced in a study of cytomegalovirus exposure and HLA in healthy donors. This PCR relied on a set of 60 Vbeta primers and 13 Jbeta primers. Using immunoSEQ multiplex PCR, the repertoire was profiled, and TCRdb retains in-frame clones only, with some absent. The sample consists of more than 95,000 clones, about 78% of them appearing once. The sequenced sample was PBMCs. These receptors were collected from a female donor in good health and CMV-seronegative.

The chain links TRBV10-2 to TRBJ1-3, with a weak D call TRBD1 (5 bases). The CDR3 has 15 residues. The V and J ends lost 7 bases and 5 bases respectively, with 18 bases between them. Germline values: CDR1 WSHSY, CDR2 SAAADI. CDR3 region: CASTDPGYKRNTIYF. The CDR3 DNA is TGCGCCAGCACTGACCCAGGGTATAAGAGAAACACCATATATTTT.

This clone has only one observation. CDR3 bases: TGTGCCACCAGCAGCAGACTAGCGGGGGGGCCAGATACGCAGTATTTT. It yields the protein CATSSRLAGGPDTQYF. This sequence joins TRBV15 and TRBJ2-3; 14 bases line up with TRBD2. The CDR3 totals 16 residues. Trimming at V came to 3 bases and at J to 4 bases, leaving 3 bases not matched to a gene. Germline CDR1 is LNHNV and CDR2 is YYDKDF (reference sequence).

This clone was counted a few times. The chain links TRBV11-2 to TRBJ2-7; D unresolved. V lost 0 bases and J 7 bases, leaving 10 bases between the germline ends. The CDR3 loop spans 13 amino acids. The germline V gene encodes CDR1 SGHAT and CDR2 FQNNGV. In DNA, the CDR3 is TGTGCCAGCAGCTTAGATACCAATACTGAGCAGTACTTC. This translates into CASSLDTNTEQYF.

The V gene is TRBV9, the J gene TRBJ1-1, with TRBD1 identical over 9 bases. CDR1 and CDR2 from the germline V gene are SGDLS and YYNGEE. Trimming cost V 2 bases and J 3 bases; bases outside gene matches: 5. The CDR3 is 15 residues long. The CDR3 DNA is TGTGCCAGCAGCGTTGCGGGACAGGGTGACACTGAAGCTTTCTTT. Protein: CASSVAGQGDTEAFF.

The chain carries TRBV6-1 and TRBJ2-7; TRBD2 matches at 11 bases. The CDR3 consists of 15 residues. The V gene's germline CDR1 is MNHNS and CDR2 SASEGT. Losses at the gene ends were 1 base for V and 2 bases for J; bases not matched to a gene: 1. CDR3 bases: TGTGCCAGCAGTGAAGGGGGACTAGCGGCCTACGAGCAGTACTTC. It encodes CASSEGGLAAYEQYF.

This chain uses TRBV27 with TRBJ2-6; no clear D gene. V lost 10 bases and J lost 4, with 14 bases in between. The CDR3 has 14 amino acids. Germline V gene data show CDR1 as MNHEY and CDR2 as SMNVEV (reference sequence). CDR3 sequence reads: CATRRGGGANVLTF. In nucleotides, the CDR3 is TGTGCCACCCGCCGCGGTGGGGGGGCCAACGTCCTGACTTTC. The full variable domain, rest sourced from reference TRBV27 and TRBJ2-6, is EAQVTQNPRYLITVTGKKLTVTCSQNMNHEYMSWYRQDPGLGLRQIYYSMNVEVTDKGDVPEGYKVSRKEKRNFPLILESPSPNQTSLYFCATRRGGGANVLTFGAGSRLTVL.

The chain employs TRBV7-9 and TRBJ2-7, with D perhaps TRBD2 (5 bases). Trimming took 0 bases from V and 6 from J, leaving 15 bases between them. Germline V CDR1 and CDR2: SEHNR, FQNEAQ (reference sequence). The CDR3 consists of 15 residues. For the CDR3, the DNA is TGTGCCAGCAGCTTAGCGACGGACGGGGTGGGCGAGCAGTACTTC. This gives the protein CASSLATDGVGEQYF.

The sample holds one count of this clone. The chain couples TRBV19 to TRBJ2-4; TRBD2 matches at 8 bases. The V gene's germline CDR1 is LNHDA and CDR2 SQIVND (reference sequence). The trim removed 8 bases at V and 0 bases at J, leaving 3 bases unmatched. The CDR3 contains 14 residues. The CDR3 DNA sequence: TGTGCCAGTTCGGGGGGGATAGCCAAAAACATTCAGTACTTC. Its protein product is CASSGGIAKNIQYF.

The chain recombines TRBV10-3 with TRBJ2-2; D is possibly TRBD2 (5 bases). The CDR3 extends over 13 amino acids. CDR1 is ENHRY, CDR2 SYGVKD, per germline. With 3 bases removed from V and 8 bases from J, the gap between germline ends came to 10 bases. This CDR3 reads CAISEVGGGELFF. The CDR3 coding sequence is TGTGCCATCAGTGAAGTTGGAGGAGGGGAGCTGTTTTTT.

This chain links TRBV29-1 with TRBJ2-3; 8 bases line up with TRBD2. CDR1 and CDR2 (germline): SQVTM, ANQGSEA. Trimming at V came to 4 bases and at J to 3 bases, leaving 9 bases not matched to a gene. There are 15 residues in the CDR3. The CDR3 bases are TGCAGCGTTGCTCTGAGCGGGGGTTTAACAGATACGCAGTATTTT. It yields the protein CSVALSGGLTDTQYF.

The genes are TRBV5-1 and TRBJ2-5, with 15 bases fitting TRBD2. J lost 5 bases, V lost 4 bases, and 12 bases had no gene match. Germline CDR1 reads SGHRS; CDR2 reads YFSETQ. CDR3 length: 18 amino acids. The CDR3 DNA is TGCGCCAGCAGCATCGGATCGGGACTAGCGGGAGGAGGTGAGACCCAGTACTTC. It translates to CASSIGSGLAGGGETQYF.

The chain links TRBV7-2 to TRBJ2-5; a weak D match, TRBD1 (5 bases). Germline lookup yields CDR1 SGHTA and CDR2 FQGNSA. The CDR3 sequence is 14 residues long. Trimming took off 5 bases at V and 2 bases at J, with 12 bases between the two ends. CDR3 amino acids: CASSPYRLQETQYF. The CDR3 DNA sequence: TGTGCCAGCAGCCCATACAGGCTACAAGAGACCCAGTACTTC.

This clone has just a few counts. The V gene is TRBV5-1, the J gene TRBJ2-5; 7 bases line up with TRBD1. CDR1 is SGHRS and CDR2 is YFSETQ in the germline V gene. V lost 2 bases and J lost 1; bases outside the gene matches: 2. The CDR3 extends over 14 amino acids. CDR3 sequence (DNA): TGCGCCAGCAGCTTTGGACAGGCCCAAGAGACCCAGTACTTC. The encoded protein is CASSFGQAQETQYF.

The chain joins TRBV7-3 to TRBJ2-7; D is perhaps TRBD1 (5 bases). The CDR3 spans 14 residues. Per germline, CDR1 SGHTA and CDR2 FQGTGA. V dropped 3 bases and J dropped 2 bases, with 11 bases sitting between them. The CDR3 loop is CASSLGQGTYEQYF. The CDR3 nucleotides read TGTGCCAGCAGCTTGGGGCAGGGAACCTACGAGCAGTACTTC.

This chain links TRBV2 with TRBJ2-2; TRBD2 aligns across 12 bases. This CDR3 has 17 amino acids. The ends lost 6 bases at V and 0 bases at J; junction bases unmatched: 5. Per germline, CDR1 SNHLY and CDR2 FYNNEI. For the CDR3, the DNA is TGTGCCAGCAGACTGACTAGCGGGGGTTCGAACACCGGGGAGCTGTTTTTT. Its protein product is CASRLTSGGSNTGELFF.

The V gene is TRBV19, the J gene TRBJ1-2; no clear D. Germline assignment: CDR1 LNHDA and CDR2 SQIVND (reference sequence). Trimming shortened V by 5 bases and J by 4 bases, and 8 bases separated the two germline ends. CDR3 size: 12 residues. CDR3 amino acids: CASSPNSYGYTF. The CDR3 DNA is TGTGCCAGTAGTCCAAACAGCTATGGCTACACCTTC.

The chain joins TRBV6-5 to TRBJ1-6, with 7 positions matching TRBD1. After removal of 6 bases from V and 6 bases from J, the junction contained 8 bases not matched to a gene. The CDR3 has 15 amino acids. Germline-derived CDR1 and CDR2 are MNHEY and SVGAGI. The CDR3 sequence: CASSRYRGSNSPLHF. In DNA, the CDR3 is TGTGCCAGCAGCCGGTACAGGGGCTCTAATTCACCCCTCCACTTT.